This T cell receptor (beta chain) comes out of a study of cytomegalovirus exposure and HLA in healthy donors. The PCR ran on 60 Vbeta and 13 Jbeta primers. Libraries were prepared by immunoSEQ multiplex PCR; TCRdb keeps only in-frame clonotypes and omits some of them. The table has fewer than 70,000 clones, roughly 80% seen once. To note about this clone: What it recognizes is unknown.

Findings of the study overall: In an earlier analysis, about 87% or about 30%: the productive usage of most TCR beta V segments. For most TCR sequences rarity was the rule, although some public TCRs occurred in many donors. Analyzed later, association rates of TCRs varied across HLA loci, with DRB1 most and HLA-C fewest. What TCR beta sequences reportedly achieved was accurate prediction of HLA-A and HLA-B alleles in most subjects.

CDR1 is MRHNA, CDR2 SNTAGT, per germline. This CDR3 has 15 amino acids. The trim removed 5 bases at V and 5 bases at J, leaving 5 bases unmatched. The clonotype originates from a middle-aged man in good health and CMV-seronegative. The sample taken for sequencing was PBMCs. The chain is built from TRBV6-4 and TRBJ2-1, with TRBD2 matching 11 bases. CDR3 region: CASSPGLAGHNEQFF. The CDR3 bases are TGTGCCAGCAGTCCCGGACTAGCGGGCCACAATGAGCAGTTCTTC.